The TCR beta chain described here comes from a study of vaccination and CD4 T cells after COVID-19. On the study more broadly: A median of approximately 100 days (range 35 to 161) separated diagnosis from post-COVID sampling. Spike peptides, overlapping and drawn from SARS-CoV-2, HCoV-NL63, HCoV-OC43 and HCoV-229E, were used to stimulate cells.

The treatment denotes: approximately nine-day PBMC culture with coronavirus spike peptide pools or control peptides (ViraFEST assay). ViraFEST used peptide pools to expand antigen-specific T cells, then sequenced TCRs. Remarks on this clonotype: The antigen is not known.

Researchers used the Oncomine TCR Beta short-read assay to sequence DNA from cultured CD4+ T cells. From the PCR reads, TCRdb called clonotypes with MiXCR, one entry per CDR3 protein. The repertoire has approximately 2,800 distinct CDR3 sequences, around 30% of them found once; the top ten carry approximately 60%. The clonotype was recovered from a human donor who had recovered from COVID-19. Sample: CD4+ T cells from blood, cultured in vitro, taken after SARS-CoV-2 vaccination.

CDR3 in amino acids: CATSDLSPTGLDGNQPQHF. DNA of the CDR3: TGTGCCACCAGTGATTTGTCCCCGACAGGGTTAGATGGCAATCAGCCCCAGCATTTT. The chain couples TRBV24-1 to TRBJ1-5; 7 bases match TRBD1. The CDR3 totals 19 residues. J lost 2 bases, V lost 0 bases, and 12 bases had no gene match. CDR1 is KGHDR and CDR2 is SFDVKD in the germline V gene.